Presented here are 3 T cell receptor beta chains from one specimen sequenced in a study of cytomegalovirus exposure and HLA in healthy donors. Use of 60 Vbeta and 13 Jbeta primers characterized the PCR. TCRdb keeps only in-frame clones here, not all; method: immunoSEQ multiplex PCR. The table shows 100,000 to 150,000 clones, with 75% to 80% occurring only once. Material: PBMCs. The source is a man between 35 and 55 years old in good health and CMV-seronegative.

The rearrangement joins TRBV6-1 to TRBJ2-1; the D gene is possibly TRBD2 (6 bases). Trimming removed 4 bases at V and 3 bases at J, with 7 bases between. Per the germline V gene, CDR1 is MNHNS and CDR2 is SASEGT. The CDR3 consists of 13 residues. CDR3 loop: CASSGGVYNEQFF. The CDR3 bases are TGTGCCAGCAGTGGGGGGGTCTACAATGAGCAGTTCTTC.

V usage is TRBV6-1 and J usage is TRBJ2-3; tentative D call: TRBD2 (6 bases). Looked up from germline, CDR1 is MNHNS and CDR2 is SASEGT. The CDR3 extends over 17 amino acids. Deletions cut 3 bases from V and 6 bases from J, with 22 bases between. CDR3 sequence: CASSDPMAGLRVDTQYF. DNA for the CDR3: TGTGCCAGCAGTGATCCGATGGCGGGGCTACGTGTTGATACGCAGTATTTT.

The chain recombines TRBV6-5 with TRBJ1-4; D gene ambiguous. Per the germline V gene, CDR1 is MNHEY and CDR2 is SVGAGI. The V end lost 1 base, the J end lost 0 bases, and 9 bases lay between the germline ends. The CDR3 loop spans 16 amino acids. Here the CDR3 reads CASSYLRPATNEKLFF. The CDR3 DNA reads TGTGCCAGCAGTTACTTGCGGCCGGCAACTAATGAAAAACTGTTTTTT.